Following are 12 T cell receptor beta chains from one sample sequenced in a study of memory CD4+ T cells and cytomegalovirus serostatus. Measured with immunoSEQ multiplex PCR; TCRdb has only the in-frame clones, and not every one. The sample lists about 56,000 clones; about 73% were seen once. Single viable CD3+CD4+CD8-CD45RO+ cells were sorted as the memory CD4+ T cells. The sequencing sample was made of memory CD4+ T cells from blood. The receptors were sampled from an adult in good health and CMV-seropositive.

The chain has TRBV19 and TRBJ2-2, with 10 positions matching TRBD2. V lost 6 bases and J lost 1; bases outside the gene matches: 8. This CDR3 has 17 amino acids. Germline CDR1 is LNHDA and CDR2 is SQIVND (reference sequence). CDR3: CASSPAGGRGNTGELFF. The CDR3, as DNA: TGTGCCAGTAGCCCAGCGGGAGGGCGCGGGAACACCGGGGAGCTGTTTTTT.

The chain is built from TRBV19 and TRBJ1-1; D remains unclear. Germline loops: CDR1 LNHDA, CDR2 SQIVND (reference sequence). The CDR3 loop spans 11 amino acids. The ends were cut back, 5 bases at V and 8 bases at J, with 9 bases in the middle. CDR3: CASSHHLEAFF. The CDR3, as DNA: TGTGCCAGTAGTCACCATCTGGAAGCTTTCTTT.

This sequence joins TRBV14 and TRBJ1-1; 9 bases agree with TRBD1. V was clipped by 4 bases and J by 13 bases; unmatched bases: 10. Germline CDR1 SGHDN, CDR2 FVKESK. CDR3 size: 13 residues. CDR3 coding DNA: TGTGCCAGCAGCCCAAGGACAGGGGCGGCTTTTTTCTTT. Translating it yields CASSPRTGAAFFF. Drawing the rest from reference TRBV14 and TRBJ1-1, the complete variable domain is EAGVTQFPSHSVIEKGQTVTLRCDPISGHDNLYWYRRVMGKEIKFLLHFVKESKQDESGMPNNRFLAERTGGTYSTLKVQPAELEDSGVYFCASSPRTGAAFFFGQGTRLTVV.

The J gene is TRBJ2-7, the V gene TRBV18; D is perhaps TRBD1 or TRBD2 (5 bases each). Trimming removed 2 bases at V and 6 bases at J, with 11 bases between. The length of the CDR3 is 13 residues. CDR1 and CDR2 from the germline V gene are KGHSH and LQKENI. CDR3 in amino acids: CASSPAEGLEQYF. DNA of the CDR3: TGTGCCAGCTCACCAGCCGAGGGGCTCGAGCAGTACTTC.

V gene TRBV20-1 combines with J gene TRBJ1-2, with unresolved D. The CDR3 has 11 amino acids. Trimming removed 7 bases from V and 8 bases from J, with 14 bases in between. Germline lookup yields CDR1 DFQATT and CDR2 SNEGSKA (reference sequence). The CDR3 loop reads CSVSQREGYTF. The CDR3 nucleotides read TGCAGTGTTTCGCAGAGGGAGGGCTACACCTTC.

The V gene is TRBV11-3, the J gene TRBJ2-1; a possible D gene is TRBD2 (6 bases). CDR1 is SGHNT and CDR2 is YENEEA in the germline V gene. V lost 5 bases to trimming and J lost 5 bases, with 22 bases between them. The CDR3 runs to 17 residues. CDR3 protein: CASSRPSSSGEDNEQFF. The CDR3 bases are TGTGCCAGCAGCCGCCCCTCTAGTAGCGGAGAAGACAATGAGCAGTTCTTC.

The CDR3 DNA reads TGTGCCAGCAGCTTGGCCGTCAGGGGGCTTCAGCCCCAGCATTTT. Protein sequence: CASSLAVRGLQPQHF. V and J are TRBV5-8 and TRBJ1-5, with 8 bases lining up with TRBD1. This CDR3 comprises 15 residues. Per germline, CDR1 SGHTS and CDR2 YDEGEE. J gave up 6 bases and V 0 bases, and 5 bases lay outside the gene matches.

This clone was counted only a few times. The chain uses TRBV19 and TRBJ1-1; 8 bases match TRBD1. Germline lookup yields CDR1 LNHDA and CDR2 SQIVND (reference sequence). There are 16 residues in the CDR3. V shed 6 bases and J 2 bases; nucleotides not matched to a gene: 11. CDR3 sequence reads: CASSPAGGRFNTEAFF. The CDR3 coding sequence is TGTGCCAGTAGCCCTGCAGGGGGCCGATTTAACACTGAAGCTTTCTTT.

The chain employs TRBV7-9 and TRBJ2-7; 7 bases map to TRBD1. V shed 5 bases and J 3 bases; nucleotides not matched to a gene: 19. Germline CDR1 reads SEHNR; CDR2 reads FQNEAQ (reference sequence). The CDR3 contains 18 residues. The CDR3 loop is CASSPGENTGVSSYEQYF. The CDR3 DNA reads as TGTGCCAGCAGCCCAGGGGAAAATACAGGGGTTTCAAGCTACGAGCAGTACTTC.

This sequence joins TRBV5-1 and TRBJ1-4; 8 nucleotides line up with TRBD1. The trim removed 4 bases at V and 8 bases at J, leaving 7 bases unmatched. The CDR3 is 14 amino acids. Germline CDR1 reads SGHRS; CDR2 reads YFSETQ. CDR3 protein: CASSPTGVGEKLFF. The CDR3 DNA sequence: TGCGCCAGCAGCCCGACAGGGGTGGGAGAAAAACTGTTTTTT.

V is TRBV19 and J is TRBJ2-5, with 8 bases matching TRBD2. V shed 6 bases, J shed 7 bases, and the junction held 4 bases outside the gene matches. This CDR3 has 12 amino acids. The germline gives CDR1 LNHDA, CDR2 SQIVND (reference sequence). The CDR3 nucleotides are TGTGCCAGTAGCCCGGGGGGGCTGACCCAGTACTTC. This translates into CASSPGGLTQYF.

The table lists this clone with a count of one. The chain carries TRBV29-1 and TRBJ1-2; D is unclear. Germline assignment: CDR1 SQVTM and CDR2 ANQGSEA. The CDR3 covers 14 residues. The CDR3 coding sequence is TGCAGTTTCTCGAGGGCACTCTCTAACTATGGCTACACCTTC. Protein product: CSFSRALSNYGYTF.